These 18 T cell receptor beta chains originate from one sample sequenced in a study of blood T cell repertoires in COVID-19. TCRdb keeps only in-frame clones here, not all; method: immunoSEQ multiplex PCR. The sample holds a few hundred thousand clones, about 90% seen once. The sequenced sample was PBMCs or T cells enriched from blood (not recorded which). Receptor source: a woman younger than 45 who had recovered from COVID-19.

The chain is built from TRBV4-1 and TRBJ2-1; a possible D gene is TRBD1 (6 bases). Germline loops: CDR1 MGHRA, CDR2 YSYEKL. The CDR3 runs 13 residues. The germline V and J ends were trimmed by 3 bases and 8 bases, with 11 bases remaining between them. CDR3 nucleotide sequence: TGCGCCAGCAGCCAGATACAGGGATATGAGCAGTTCTTC. Translated: CASSQIQGYEQFF.

The J gene is TRBJ1-6, the V gene TRBV28; 8 bases match TRBD1. The CDR3 is 17 residues long. The trim removed 1 base at V and 8 bases at J, leaving 10 bases unmatched. Looked up from germline, CDR1 is MDHEN and CDR2 is SYDVKM. Written as DNA, the CDR3 is TGTGCCAGCAGTTTATTCAGTCAGGGGGCCCCCCATTCACCCCTCCACTTT. Residues: CASSLFSQGAPHSPLHF.

V usage is TRBV27 and J usage is TRBJ1-6, with 11 nucleotides matching TRBD1. Per the germline V gene, CDR1 is MNHEY and CDR2 is SMNVEV (reference sequence). V lost 5 bases, J lost 5 bases, and 5 bases stayed unmatched. This CDR3 comprises 16 residues. The CDR3: CASSSGTGGHNSPLHF. The CDR3 DNA follows: TGTGCCAGCAGTAGCGGGACAGGGGGTCATAATTCACCCCTCCACTTT.

The V and J genes are TRBV15 and TRBJ1-1, with a possible D match to TRBD1 (5 bases). The CDR3 has 12 amino acids. Trimming cost V 7 bases and J 5 bases, with 11 bases left between them. Germline V gene data show CDR1 as LNHNV and CDR2 as YYDKDF (reference sequence). CDR3 sequence: CATKAGRTEAFF. The CDR3 DNA sequence: TGTGCCACCAAGGCAGGGCGGACTGAAGCTTTCTTT.

The J gene is TRBJ2-7, the V gene TRBV5-1, with 7 bases matching TRBD1. Germline CDR1 SGHRS, CDR2 YFSETQ. J lost 6 bases, V lost 1 base, and 10 bases had no gene match. CDR3 length equals 15 residues. This CDR3 is CASSLLGQSNGEQYF. The CDR3 bases are TGCGCCAGCAGCTTGTTGGGACAGTCGAACGGCGAGCAGTACTTC.

This sequence joins TRBV19 and TRBJ1-1, with D possibly being TRBD1 (5 bases). The CDR3 extends over 16 amino acids. The germline V and J ends were trimmed by 0 bases and 0 bases, with 11 bases remaining between them. Germline V gene lookup returns CDR1 LNHDA and CDR2 SQIVND (reference sequence). Here the CDR3 reads CASSIEGRQLNTEAFF. CDR3 bases: TGTGCCAGTAGTATAGAGGGCCGACAGCTGAACACTGAAGCTTTCTTT.

The chain carries TRBV19 and TRBJ1-5, with D possibly TRBD1 on 5 matching bases. CDR3 length equals 14 residues. V was trimmed by 7 bases and J by 4 bases, leaving 14 bases between them. Germline V CDR1 and CDR2: LNHDA, SQIVND (reference sequence). Here the CDR3 DNA reads TGTGCCAGTAAAGGGGACGGGGGAAATCAGCCCCAGCATTTT. Its protein product is CASKGDGGNQPQHF. Full variable domain (outside the CDR3, taken from reference TRBV19 and TRBJ1-5): DGGITQSPKYLFRKEGQNVTLSCEQNLNHDAMYWYRQDPGQGLRLIYYSQIVNDFQKGDIAEGYSVSREKKESFPLTVTSAQKNPTAFYLCASKGDGGNQPQHFGDGTRLSIL.

Turning to this clone: A read error is possible here, since a much larger clone lies one base away. The same CDR3 arises from other DNA sequences in this sample as well. The genes are TRBV3-1 (or the pseudogene TRBV3-2) and TRBJ2-7; 11 bases agree with TRBD2. Germline CDR1 is LGHDT and CDR2 is YNNKEL (reference sequence). The CDR3 is 15 amino acids. J gave up 1 base and V 4 bases, and 3 bases lay outside the gene matches. The chain's CDR3 is CASSRGTSGSYEQYF. As DNA, the CDR3 is TGTGCCAGCAGCCGAGGGACTAGCGGTTCCTACGAGCAGTACTTC.

The V gene is TRBV6-2 or TRBV6-3, the J gene TRBJ2-3; 10 bases align to TRBD1. CDR1 is MNHEY, CDR2 SVGEGT, per germline. Trimming at V came to 6 bases and at J to 2 bases, leaving 8 bases not matched to a gene. The CDR3 is 16 residues long. The CDR3 DNA reads TGTGCCAGCAGCTCCGGACAGGGGGGTTTCACAGATACGCAGTATTTT. This gives the protein CASSSGQGGFTDTQYF.

The chain carries TRBV7-9 and TRBJ1-1, with 7 bases lining up with TRBD1. The CDR3 runs 15 residues. Germline CDR1 reads SEHNR; CDR2 reads FQNEAQ (reference sequence). After removal of 4 bases from V and 2 bases from J, the junction contained 7 bases not matched to a gene. CDR3 sequence: CASSSPGTANTEAFF. CDR3 DNA: TGTGCCAGCAGCTCCCCTGGGACAGCCAACACTGAAGCTTTCTTT.

This sequence joins TRBV9 and TRBJ2-3; possible D gene TRBD2, 5 bases. With 3 bases removed from V and 0 bases from J, the gap between germline ends came to 8 bases. CDR3 length: 14 residues. The germline V gene encodes CDR1 SGDLS and CDR2 YYNGEE. The CDR3 DNA reads TGTGCCAGCAGCGATAGGACTAGCACAGATACGCAGTATTTT. Protein: CASSDRTSTDTQYF.

The V call is TRBV28, the J call TRBJ1-2; weak D call: TRBD1 (5 bases). V lost 5 bases and J lost 8, with 24 bases in between. The germline V gene encodes CDR1 MDHEN and CDR2 SYDVKM. This CDR3 is built from 16 residues. The CDR3 DNA reads as TGTGCCAGCAGTATTCGCCGTGGGGCCGGTATCGTCGGCTACACCTTC. This sequence encodes CASSIRRGAGIVGYTF.

The chain carries TRBV12-3 or TRBV12-4 and TRBJ1-5; 7 nucleotides match TRBD1. The CDR3 is 13 amino acids. V lost 4 bases, J lost 7 bases, and 4 bases stayed unmatched. Here the CDR3 DNA reads TGTGCCAGCAGTTGGACAGGCGTGCAGCCCCAGCATTTT. This translates into CASSWTGVQPQHF.

V is TRBV2 and J is TRBJ1-2; tentatively, D is TRBD1 (5 bases). The ends were cut back, 2 bases at V and 4 bases at J, with 17 bases in the middle. Germline V gene lookup returns CDR1 SNHLY and CDR2 FYNNEI. The length of the CDR3 is 16 residues. In nucleotides, the CDR3 is TGTGCCAGCAGTGAACCCCAGGGACGGAGGGCCTATGGCTACACCTTC. Protein: CASSEPQGRRAYGYTF.

The chain links TRBV6-6 to TRBJ2-2; 7 bases map to TRBD2. The V segment lost 6 bases and the J segment 7 bases; nucleotides outside the gene matches: 11. Germline V gene sequence: CDR1 MNHNY, CDR2 SVGAGI (reference sequence). The CDR3 has 15 residues. DNA for the CDR3: TGTGCCAGCAGGGCGCCCCAGGGCGGGAGCGGGGAGCTGTTTTTT. It encodes CASRAPQGGSGELFF.

The chain carries TRBV27 and TRBJ1-2, with 8 nucleotides matching TRBD1. The CDR3 covers 15 residues. Germline V CDR1 and CDR2: MNHEY, SMNVEV (reference sequence). The trim removed 5 bases at V and 4 bases at J, leaving 9 bases unmatched. The CDR3 is CASSRRTGKAYGYTF. The CDR3 DNA sequence: TGTGCCAGCAGTAGAAGGACAGGGAAGGCCTATGGCTACACCTTC.

The CDR3 protein is CASKENYEQYF. CDR3 sequence (DNA): TGTGCCAGCAAAGAGAACTACGAGCAGTACTTC. V usage is TRBV2 and J usage is TRBJ2-7, with D uncertain. Trimming removed 7 bases from V and 3 bases from J, with 7 bases in between. Germline-derived CDR1 and CDR2 are SNHLY and FYNNEI. This CDR3 is built from 11 residues.

This clone was detected a few times. The rearrangement uses TRBV10-2 and TRBJ1-2; 9 positions match TRBD1. With V trimmed by 4 bases and J by 2 bases, 11 bases remained unmatched. The CDR3 is 17 residues long. In germline, CDR1 is WSHSY, CDR2 SAAADI. The CDR3 region is CASSGWGQGARNYGYTF. The CDR3 DNA reads TGCGCCAGCAGTGGATGGGGACAGGGAGCGAGAAACTATGGCTACACCTTC.